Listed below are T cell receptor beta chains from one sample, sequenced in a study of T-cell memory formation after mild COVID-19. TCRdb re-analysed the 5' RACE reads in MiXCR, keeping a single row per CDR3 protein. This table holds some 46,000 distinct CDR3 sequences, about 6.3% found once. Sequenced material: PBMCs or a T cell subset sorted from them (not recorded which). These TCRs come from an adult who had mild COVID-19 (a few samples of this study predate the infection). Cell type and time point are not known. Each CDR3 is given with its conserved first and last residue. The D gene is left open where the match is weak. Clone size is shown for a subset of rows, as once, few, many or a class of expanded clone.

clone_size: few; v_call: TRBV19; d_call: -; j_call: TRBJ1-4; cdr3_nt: TGTGCCAGTAGTACGGCCTCGGAAAAACTGTTTTTT; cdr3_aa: CASSTASEKLFF
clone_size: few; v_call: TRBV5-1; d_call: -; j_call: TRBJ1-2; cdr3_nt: TGCGCCAGCAGCTTGGTTCCAGGGTCGAGTGGCTACACCTTC; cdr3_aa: CASSLVPGSSGYTF
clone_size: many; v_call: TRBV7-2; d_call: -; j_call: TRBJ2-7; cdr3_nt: TGTGCCAGCAGCTTATACTACGAGCAGTACTTC; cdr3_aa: CASSLYYEQYF
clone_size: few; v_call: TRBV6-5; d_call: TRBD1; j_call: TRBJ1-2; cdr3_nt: TGTGCCAGCACCACAGGGGCCTATGGCTACACCTTC; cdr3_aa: CASTTGAYGYTF
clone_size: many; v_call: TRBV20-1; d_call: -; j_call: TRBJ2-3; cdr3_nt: TGCTCGAGTGTTAGGGGCACAGATACGCAGTATTTT; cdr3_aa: CSSVRGTDTQYF
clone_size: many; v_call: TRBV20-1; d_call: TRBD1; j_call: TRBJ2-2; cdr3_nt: TGCAGTGCTAGACAGGGGGCGCGAGGCGGGGAGCTGTTTTTT; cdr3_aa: CSARQGARGGELFF
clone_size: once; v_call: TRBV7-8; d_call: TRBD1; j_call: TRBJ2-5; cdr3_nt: TGTGCCAGCAGTTGGACAGGGAAGTTTCAAGAGACCCAGTACTTC; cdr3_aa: CASSWTGKFQETQYF
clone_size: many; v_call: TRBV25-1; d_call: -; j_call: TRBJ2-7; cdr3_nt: TGTGCCAGCAGTCCTAACAACCAGATCTACGAGCAGTACTTC; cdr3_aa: CASSPNNQIYEQYF
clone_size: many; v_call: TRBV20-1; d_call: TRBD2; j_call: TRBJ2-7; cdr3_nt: TGCAGTGCTAGCTTCCCCCTAGCGGGGAGCTCCTACGAGCAGTACTTC; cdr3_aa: CSASFPLAGSSYEQYF
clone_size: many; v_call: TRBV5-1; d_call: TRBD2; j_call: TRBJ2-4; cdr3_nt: TGCGCCAGCAGCTTGTTCCCTAGCGGGAGAGAGAACATTCAGTACTTC; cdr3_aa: CASSLFPSGRENIQYF
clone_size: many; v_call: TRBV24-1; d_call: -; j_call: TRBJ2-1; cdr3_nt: TGTGCCACCAGTGACTCGGCGCAGGGGTGGTACAATGAGCAGTTCTTC; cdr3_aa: CATSDSAQGWYNEQFF
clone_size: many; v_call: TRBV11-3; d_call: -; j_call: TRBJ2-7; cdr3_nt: TGTGCCAGCAGCTCGGGGCTACGAGAGCAGTACTTC; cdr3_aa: CASSSGLREQYF
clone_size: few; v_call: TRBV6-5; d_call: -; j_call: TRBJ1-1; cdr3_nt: TGTGCCAGCAGCCGCCTCCCGTCAGGGGCCACCTCAAAGAACACTGAAGCTTTCTTT; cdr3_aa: CASSRLPSGATSKNTEAFF
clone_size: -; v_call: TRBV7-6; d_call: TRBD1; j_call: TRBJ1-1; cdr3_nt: TGTGCCAGCAGCTTATTTACAGGGGAGAACACTGAAGCTTTCTTT; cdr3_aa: CASSLFTGENTEAFF
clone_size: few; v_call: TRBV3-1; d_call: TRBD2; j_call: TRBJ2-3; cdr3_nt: TGTGCCAGCAGCCAAGTTACTAGCGGGATCTTGGATACGCAGTATTTT; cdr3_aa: CASSQVTSGILDTQYF
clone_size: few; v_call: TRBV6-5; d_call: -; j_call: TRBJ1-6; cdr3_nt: TGTGCCAGCAGTCCCATTAGGCAGCCAAATTCACCCCTCCACTTT; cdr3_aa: CASSPIRQPNSPLHF
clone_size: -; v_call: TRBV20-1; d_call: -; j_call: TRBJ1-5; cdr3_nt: TGCAGTGCTAGTTTTGACAATCAGCCCCAGCATTTT; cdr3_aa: CSASFDNQPQHF
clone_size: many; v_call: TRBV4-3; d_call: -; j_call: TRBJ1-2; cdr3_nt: TGCGCCAGCAGCCAAGCCAGCGGTGGCTACACCTTC; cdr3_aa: CASSQASGGYTF
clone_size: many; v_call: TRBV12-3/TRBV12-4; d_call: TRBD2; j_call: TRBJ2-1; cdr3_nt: TGTGCCAGCAGACCGACTAGCGGGGGACACAATGAGCAGTTCTTC; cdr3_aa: CASRPTSGGHNEQFF
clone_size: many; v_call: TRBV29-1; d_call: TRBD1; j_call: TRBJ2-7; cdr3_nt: TGCAGCGTTGAAAGACAGGGCATGGTCCACGAGCAGTACTTC; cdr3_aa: CSVERQGMVHEQYF
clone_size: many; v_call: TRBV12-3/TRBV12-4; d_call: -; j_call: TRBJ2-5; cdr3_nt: TGTGCCAGCAGTTACGGGAGCCCAGAGACCCAGTACTTC; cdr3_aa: CASSYGSPETQYF
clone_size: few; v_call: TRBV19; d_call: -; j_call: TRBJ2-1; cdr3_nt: TGTGCCAGTAGTTCTGGGCAAGCCTCGGGTGAGCAGTTCTTC; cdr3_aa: CASSSGQASGEQFF
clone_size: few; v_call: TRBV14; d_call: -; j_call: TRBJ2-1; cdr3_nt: TGTGCCAGCAGCCAACGGCAGCAATACAATGAGCAGTTCTTC; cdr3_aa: CASSQRQQYNEQFF
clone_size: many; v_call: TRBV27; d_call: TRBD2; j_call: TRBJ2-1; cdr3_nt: TGTGCCAGCAGTTTCCGTTATAGCGGGACTACCAATGAGCAGTTCTTC; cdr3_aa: CASSFRYSGTTNEQFF
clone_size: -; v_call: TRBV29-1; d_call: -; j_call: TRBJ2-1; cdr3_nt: TGCAGCGCCGCTCACAAGGAGCAGTTCTTC; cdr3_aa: CSAAHKEQFF
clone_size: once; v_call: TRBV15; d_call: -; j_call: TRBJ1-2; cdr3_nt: TGTGCCACCAGCAGATCAGAATATGGCTACACCTTC; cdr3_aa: CATSRSEYGYTF
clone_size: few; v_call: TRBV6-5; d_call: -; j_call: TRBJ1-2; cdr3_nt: TGTGCCAGCAGCTCCCCAGGGACGGGGGGCTACACCTTC; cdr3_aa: CASSSPGTGGYTF
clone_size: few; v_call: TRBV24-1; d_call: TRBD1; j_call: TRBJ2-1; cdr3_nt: TGTGCCACCAGTGATACCGGGACAGGCAGCAGGGAGGAGCAGTTCTTC; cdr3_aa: CATSDTGTGSREEQFF
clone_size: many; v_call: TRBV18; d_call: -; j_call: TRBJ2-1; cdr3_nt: TGTGCCAGCTCACCCACCGGTGGGGGGCTTAATGAGCAGTTCTTC; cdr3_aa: CASSPTGGGLNEQFF
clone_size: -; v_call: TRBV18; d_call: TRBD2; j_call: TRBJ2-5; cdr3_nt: TGTGCCAGCTCACGTGGACTAGCGGGAGACCAAGAGACCCAGTACTTC; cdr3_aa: CASSRGLAGDQETQYF
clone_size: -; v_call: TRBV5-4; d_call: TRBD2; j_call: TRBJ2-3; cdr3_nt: TGTGCCAGCGGGCTTTCCGGGGCTAGCGGCCCCAGCAGTACGCAGTATTTT; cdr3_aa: CASGLSGASGPSSTQYF
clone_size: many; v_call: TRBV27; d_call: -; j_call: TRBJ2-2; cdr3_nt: TGTGCCAGCAGTTTAAACCCTTTAGTCACCGGGGAGCTGTTTTTT; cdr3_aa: CASSLNPLVTGELFF
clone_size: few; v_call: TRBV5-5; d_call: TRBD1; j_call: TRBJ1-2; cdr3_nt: TGTGCCAGCAGCTTGGACAGGGGTTATGGCTACACCTTC; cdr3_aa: CASSLDRGYGYTF
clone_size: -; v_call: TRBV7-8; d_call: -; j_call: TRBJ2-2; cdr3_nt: TGTGCCAGCAGCCTTAGGGACACCTCTTACCTTGGGACCGGGGAGCTGTTTTTT; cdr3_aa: CASSLRDTSYLGTGELFF
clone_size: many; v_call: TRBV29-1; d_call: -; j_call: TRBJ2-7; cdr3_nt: TGCAGCGTTGAGGTGGGGAACGGCGAGCAGTACTTC; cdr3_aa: CSVEVGNGEQYF
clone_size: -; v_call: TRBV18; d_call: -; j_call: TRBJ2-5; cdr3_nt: TGTGCCAGCTCACCAAGGGTTGAGGAGACCCAGTACTTC; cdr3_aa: CASSPRVEETQYF
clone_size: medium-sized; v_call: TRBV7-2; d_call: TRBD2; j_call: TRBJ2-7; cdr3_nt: TGTGCCAGCAGCGCCGGACTAGCGGGAGGGCCGTCGTTC; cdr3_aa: CASSAGLAGGPSF